Presented here are 30 T cell receptor beta chains from one specimen sequenced in a study of human T cells and chemical hapten exposure. One entry per CDR3 protein results from TCRdb running MiXCR on the RACE reads. The table records about 120,000 distinct CDR3 sequences, approximately 15% of them present only once. As to time point: patch test 1, 2 weeks after DPC sensitization. The treatment is: therapeutic diphenylcyclopropenone sensitization with weekly scalp DPC. The sample in question was whole blood, obtained in connection with sensitization to the hapten diphenylcyclopropenone (DPC). The receptors here all came from a man between 18 and 35 years old with alopecia areata. Some clones in this sample may be carry-over from other donors' samples.

The J gene is TRBJ2-7, the V gene TRBV14, with D uncertain. The V gene's germline CDR1 is SGHDN and CDR2 FVKESK. The ends were cut back, 4 bases at V and 7 bases at J, with 11 bases in the middle. CDR3 length equals 12 residues. CDR3 nucleotides: TGTGCCAGCAGCCCCGGGCTTTATGAGCAGTACTTC. Protein sequence: CASSPGLYEQYF. The whole variable domain, remainder taken from reference TRBV14 and TRBJ2-7, is EAGVTQFPSHSVIEKGQTVTLRCDPISGHDNLYWYRRVMGKEIKFLLHFVKESKQDESGMPNNRFLAERTGGTYSTLKVQPAELEDSGVYFCASSPGLYEQYFGPGTRLTVT.

Concerning this clonotype itself: Germline is not matched at one junction end, which may reflect a read error. V is TRBV7-9 and J is TRBJ1-1, with D hard to call. The CDR3 has 13 amino acids. Germline V CDR1 and CDR2: SEHNR, FQNEAQ (reference sequence). The CDR3 DNA follows: TGTGCCAGCAGGTTAGGAATGAACACTGAAGCTTTCTTT. It encodes CASRLGMNTEAFF.

This clonotype has a handful of counts. The chain employs TRBV10-3 and TRBJ2-7, with TRBD1 as a possible D gene (5 bases). CDR1 and CDR2 (germline): ENHRY, SYGVKD. The V gene lost 2 bases and the J gene lost 7 bases, with 9 bases spanning the gap. This CDR3 region has 12 residues. The CDR3 region is CAISEGRAEQYF. The CDR3 DNA sequence: TGTGCCATCAGTGAGGGCAGGGCGGAGCAGTACTTC.

A few counts support this clonotype. The chain carries TRBV6-1 and TRBJ1-5, with a tentative D call TRBD1 (6 bases). The CDR3 length is 15 residues. CDR1 is MNHNS, CDR2 SASEGT, per germline. Trimming stripped 4 bases from V and 1 base from J, with 11 bases between. CDR3 sequence (DNA): TGTGCCAGCAGTGTCGAGGGGGTAAGCAATCAGCCCCAGCATTTT. Protein product: CASSVEGVSNQPQHF.

This clonotype was counted at least ten times. The gene calls are TRBV5-6 and TRBJ1-2; D remains ambiguous. The germline V and J ends were trimmed by 1 base and 6 bases, with 7 bases remaining between them. There are 12 residues in the CDR3. Germline loops: CDR1 SGHDT, CDR2 YYEEEE. The CDR3 coding sequence is TGTGCCAGCAGCTTGTCTGGGAATGGCTACACCTTC. Residues: CASSLSGNGYTF.

This clonotype was seen a handful of times. This rearrangement joins TRBV27 to TRBJ2-3, with TRBD1 as a possible D gene (6 bases). Germline V lookup: CDR1 MNHEY, CDR2 SMNVEV (reference sequence). This CDR3 comprises 18 residues. V was pared by 4 bases and J by 5 bases, with 25 bases between. The chain's CDR3 is CASSYKYRVNGAQDTQYF. The CDR3 region has the DNA TGTGCCAGCAGTTACAAATACAGGGTTAATGGGGCACAAGATACGCAGTATTTT.

This clonotype showed up just a few times. V is TRBV24-1 and J is TRBJ2-7, with 7 bases aligning to TRBD1. J gave up 1 base and V 4 bases, and 6 bases lay outside the gene matches. Germline V gives CDR1 KGHDR, CDR2 SFDVKD. This CDR3 spans 15 amino acids. CDR3 protein: CATSDHRTGSYEQYF. Written as DNA, the CDR3 is TGTGCCACCAGTGACCACAGGACAGGATCCTACGAGCAGTACTTC.

The chain recombines TRBV18 with TRBJ1-1; TRBD1 agrees at 7 bases. The ends lost 0 bases at V and 7 bases at J; junction bases unmatched: 14. The germline V gene has CDR1 KGHSH and CDR2 LQKENI. The CDR3 has 17 residues. CDR3 coding DNA: TGTGCCAGCTCACCACCTTACGCGATGACAGGGCGGAATGAAGCTTTCTTT. Its translation: CASSPPYAMTGRNEAFF. The complete variable domain, with remaining parts taken from reference TRBV18 and TRBJ1-1, reads NAGVMQNPRHLVRRRGQEARLRCSPMKGHSHVYWYRQLPEEGLKFMVYLQKENIIDESGMPKERFSAEFPKEGPSILRIQQVVRGDSAAYFCASSPPYAMTGRNEAFFGQGTRLTVV.

This clonotype was detected a few times. CDR3 sequence (DNA): TGTGCCAGCAGCTTAGAACGGACGGGCGCCTACAATGAGCAGTTCTTC. The encoded protein is CASSLERTGAYNEQFF. The J gene is TRBJ2-1, the V gene TRBV7-9; D uncertain. The CDR3 is 16 residues long. Per the germline V gene, CDR1 is SEHNR and CDR2 is FQNEAQ (reference sequence). Trimming left V 1 base short and J 2 bases short, with 12 bases between.

The chain employs TRBV28 and TRBJ1-5; D is perhaps TRBD1 (6 bases). Germline values: CDR1 MDHEN, CDR2 SYDVKM. This CDR3 has 17 amino acids. V lost 7 bases and J 0 bases, leaving 19 bases between the germline ends. DNA of the CDR3: TGTGCCAGCACAAGATACGGACAGACCTATAGCAATCAGCCCCAGCATTTT. Translating gives CASTRYGQTYSNQPQHF.

The genes are TRBV10-3 and TRBJ2-2; D is undetermined. The V end lost 6 bases, the J end lost 6 bases, and 8 bases lay between the germline ends. Germline V lookup: CDR1 ENHRY, CDR2 SYGVKD. The CDR3 length is 12 residues. As DNA, the CDR3 is TGTGCCATCAGAGTGAAGGCCGGGGAGCTGTTTTTT. This gives the protein CAIRVKAGELFF.

This rearrangement joins TRBV6-5 to TRBJ1-1; unclear D gene. The CDR3 loop spans 12 amino acids. Trimming stripped 2 bases from V and 6 bases from J, with 7 bases between. Germline assignment: CDR1 MNHEY and CDR2 SVGAGI. The CDR3 coding sequence is TGTGCCAGCAGTTACGTCGGGGCTGAAGCTTTCTTT. Amino acid sequence: CASSYVGAEAFF.

The sample holds a few counts of this clonotype. The chain couples TRBV12-3 or TRBV12-4 to TRBJ1-1; a weak D match, TRBD1 (5 bases). The CDR3 length is 14 residues. Trimming took 4 bases from V and 8 from J, leaving 17 bases between them. The CDR3 protein is CASSSNTGAEEAFF. The CDR3 bases are TGTGCCAGCAGTTCAAATACCGGGGCCGAGGAAGCTTTCTTT.

The chain uses TRBV6-4 and TRBJ2-1; either TRBD1 or TRBD2 may supply D (5 bases each). The CDR3 is 13 amino acids. V was clipped by 6 bases and J by 10 bases, with 16 bases between them. In germline, CDR1 is MRHNA, CDR2 SNTAGT. CDR3 region: CASSRDRDGEQFF. DNA of the CDR3: TGTGCCAGCAGCCGGGATAGGGACGGGGAGCAGTTCTTC.

This clonotype was seen many times. The J gene is TRBJ2-3, the V gene TRBV10-3; D remains ambiguous. The CDR3 spans 14 residues. V was shortened by 6 bases and J by 4 bases, with 14 bases between the two germline ends. CDR1 is ENHRY and CDR2 is SYGVKD in the germline V gene. The CDR3 sequence is CAIRGGPGADTQYF. The CDR3 nucleotides read TGTGCCATCAGGGGTGGACCTGGGGCAGATACGCAGTATTTT.

This clonotype showed up just a few times. The chain is built from TRBV2 and TRBJ2-1; a weak D match, TRBD1 (6 bases). Between the trimmed V and J ends, which lost 5 bases and 10 bases, there was a span of 12 bases. The germline CDR1 and CDR2 sequences are SNHLY and FYNNEI. The CDR3 has 12 amino acids. CDR3 DNA sequence: TGTGCCAGCAGTTCACAGGGATGGGAGCAGTTCTTC. Its translation: CASSSQGWEQFF.

A few counts support this clonotype. V usage is TRBV11-2 and J usage is TRBJ2-6; D is possibly TRBD1 (5 bases). This CDR3 spans 16 amino acids. Germline assignment: CDR1 SGHAT and CDR2 FQNNGV. V gave up 3 bases and J gave up 2 bases, with 11 bases separating them. The CDR3, as DNA: TGTGCCAGCAGCTTTCCCAGGGTAACTGGGGCCAACGTCCTGACTTTC. Its translation is CASSFPRVTGANVLTF.

There are many counts of this clonotype. This chain links TRBV29-1 with TRBJ2-6; D may be TRBD2 (6 bases). Per germline, CDR1 SQVTM and CDR2 ANQGSEA. V was trimmed by 3 bases and J by 0 bases, leaving 15 bases between them. The length of the CDR3 is 17 residues. CDR3 loop: CSVESGGSSSGANVLTF. For the CDR3, the DNA is TGCAGCGTTGAGTCCGGGGGATCGTCCTCTGGGGCCAACGTCCTGACTTTC.

This clonotype was observed many times. The chain carries TRBV7-2 and TRBJ1-5; D unclear. V lost 5 bases, J lost 2 bases, and 13 bases lay in between. CDR3 length equals 15 residues. Germline CDR1 SGHTA, CDR2 FQGNSA. The CDR3 DNA sequence: TGTGCCAGCAGCCGATTAGGGTATGGCAATCAGCCCCAGCATTTT. It is translated as CASSRLGYGNQPQHF.

This clonotype was counted between two and nine times. The chain is built from TRBV10-3 and TRBJ1-1, with 9 bases matching TRBD1. The CDR3 is made up of 13 amino acids. Germline lookup yields CDR1 ENHRY and CDR2 SYGVKD. Trimming at V came to 5 bases and at J to 5 bases, leaving 3 bases not matched to a gene. The CDR3 is CAISKDRGTEAFF. As DNA, the CDR3 is TGTGCCATCAGTAAGGACAGGGGTACTGAAGCTTTCTTT.

The gene calls are TRBV12-3 or TRBV12-4 and TRBJ2-4; D is perhaps TRBD1 (5 bases). The CDR3 length is 14 residues. The V end was cut by 6 bases, the J end by 0 bases, with 9 bases between. In nucleotides, the CDR3 is TGTGCCAGCAGCCAGGGTCTAGCCAAAAACATTCAGTACTTC. Amino acids: CASSQGLAKNIQYF.

The rearrangement uses TRBV7-2 and TRBJ2-3, with 8 bases matching TRBD1. With V trimmed by 4 bases and J by 3 bases, 3 bases remained unmatched. There are 14 residues in the CDR3. Germline V lookup: CDR1 SGHTA, CDR2 FQGNSA. In DNA form, the CDR3 reads TGTGCCAGCAGCTCGCGACAGGGGACAGATACGCAGTATTTT. Protein: CASSSRQGTDTQYF.

This clonotype was detected only a few times. The chain carries TRBV28 and TRBJ1-5; no reliable D call. The CDR3 totals 17 residues. Germline CDR1 MDHEN, CDR2 SYDVKM. The V end was cut by 4 bases, the J end by 0 bases, with 16 bases between. The CDR3 DNA sequence: TGTGCCAGCAGTTCAGCCCAGGCCGGGTATAGCAATCAGCCCCAGCATTTT. This translates into CASSSAQAGYSNQPQHF.

This clonotype has at least ten counts. The rearrangement joins TRBV7-4 to TRBJ2-3; D remains ambiguous. CDR3 length equals 15 residues. V was trimmed by 4 bases and J by 0 bases, leaving 11 bases between them. Germline CDR1 is SGHVT and CDR2 is SQSDAQ. In nucleotides, the CDR3 is TGTGCCAGCAGCTCCCGGCCCAGGAGCACAGATACGCAGTATTTT. It is translated as CASSSRPRSTDTQYF. Based on the CDR3 plus reference TRBV7-4 and TRBJ2-3, the full variable domain is GAGVSQSPRYKVAKRGRDVALRCDSISGHVTLYWYRQTLGQGSEVLTYSQSDAQRDKSGRPSGRFSAERPERSVSTLKIQRTEQGDSAVYLCASSSRPRSTDTQYFGPGTRLTVL.

The sample holds a few counts of this clonotype. This rearrangement joins TRBV6-2 or TRBV6-3 to TRBJ2-2; D is possibly TRBD1 (6 bases). The length of the CDR3 is 16 residues. CDR1 and CDR2 from the germline V gene are MNHEY and SVGEGT. Trimming removed 6 bases from V and 6 bases from J, with 20 bases in between. The CDR3 nucleotides are TGTGCCAGCAGCCGCAGAACCTTACAGGGCCCCGGGGAGCTGTTTTTT. It codes for CASSRRTLQGPGELFF.

The chain has TRBV25-1 and TRBJ2-1; 7 bases map to TRBD2. Trimming removed 8 bases from V and 0 bases from J; junction bases left unmatched: 10. CDR1 and CDR2 from the germline V gene are MGHDK and SYGVNS. The CDR3 is 16 residues long. The CDR3 DNA is TGTGCCAGCCGCCTTCCCGGGACTAACTCCTACAATGAGCAGTTCTTC. Amino acids: CASRLPGTNSYNEQFF.

This clonotype occurred a few times. This chain uses TRBV10-3 with TRBJ1-1; D not resolved. CDR1 and CDR2 (germline): ENHRY, SYGVKD. Between the trimmed V and J ends, which lost 1 base and 8 bases, there was a span of 8 bases. CDR3 size: 12 residues. CDR3 residues: CAISELGSEAFF. CDR3 in DNA: TGTGCCATCAGTGAGTTAGGGTCCGAAGCTTTCTTT.

The rearrangement links TRBV14 to TRBJ1-4; D remains unclear. V was clipped by 4 bases and J by 7 bases, with 13 bases between them. The germline CDR1 and CDR2 sequences are SGHDN and FVKESK. The CDR3 is made up of 14 amino acids. The CDR3 loop reads CASSLTEGGEKLFF. The CDR3 nucleotides read TGTGCCAGCAGCCTAACGGAGGGAGGTGAAAAACTGTTTTTT.

J is TRBJ2-6 and V is TRBV11-3, with no clear D. The CDR3 contains 14 residues. V gave up 5 bases and J gave up 4 bases, with 9 bases separating them. Germline loops: CDR1 SGHNT, CDR2 YENEEA. The CDR3 bases are TGTGCCAGCAGCCCAGGTACCGGGGCCAACGTCCTGACTTTC. Translation: CASSPGTGANVLTF.

The table lists this clonotype with a few counts. The chain uses TRBV3-1 and TRBJ2-2; TRBD2 matches at 10 bases. The CDR3 runs to 19 residues. V shed 4 bases, J shed 1 base, and the junction held 12 bases outside the gene matches. CDR1 and CDR2 from the germline V gene are LGHDT and YNNKEL (reference sequence). The DNA for the CDR3 is TGTGCCAGCAGCCCCATCCTACTAGCGGGGTTAGGGAACACCGGGGAGCTGTTTTTT. Amino acid sequence: CASSPILLAGLGNTGELFF.